This TCR beta chain was sequenced during a study of blood T cells in healthy people across ages. The study's findings and limits: In these data, TCR beta diversity tracked strongly with naive T cell percentage.

Only a few counts were recorded for this clonotype. What it binds is not known. Looked up from germline, CDR1 is MNHEY and CDR2 is SVGAGI. With V trimmed by 7 bases and J by 9 bases, 8 bases remained unmatched. The CDR3 spans 15 residues. The use of a sample-barcoded 5' primer and a J-beta primer mix characterized a second PCR of roughly 7 to 11 cycles. TCRdb independently ran MiXCR on the 5' RACE reads; one entry per CDR3 protein. This table has hundreds of thousands of distinct CDR3 sequences, approximately 22% appearing once. This clonotype was obtained from a man aged 65 to 79 in good health. The sequencing sample was made of blood. The chain has TRBV6-5 and TRBJ2-1; 14 nucleotides align to TRBD2. The CDR3 loop reads CASKGTSGSLIEQFF. CDR3 DNA sequence: TGTGCCAGCAAGGGGACTAGCGGGAGCCTTATTGAGCAGTTCTTC.